This TCR beta chain is from a study of cytomegalovirus exposure and HLA in healthy donors. V lost 3 bases and J 3 bases, leaving 16 bases between the germline ends. This CDR3 spans 15 amino acids. In germline, CDR1 is SGHNT, CDR2 YYREEE (reference sequence). PCR amplification relied on 60 Vbeta primers (plus 13 Jbeta primers). Repertoires were generated with immunoSEQ multiplex PCR, while TCRdb's copy carries only in-frame clones and drops some. The profile shows fewer than 140,000 clones, around 80% of them singletons. This clone was counted only a few times. The origin of this receptor is a woman in her fifties or sixties in good health and CMV-seropositive. Sequencing was performed on PBMCs. The rearrangement joins TRBV5-4 to TRBJ2-7; perhaps TRBD2 as D (5 bases). The CDR3 nucleotides read TGTGCCAGCAGCTCTGGGTATTACGGGATCTACGAGCAGTACTTC. Translating gives CASSSGYYGIYEQYF.